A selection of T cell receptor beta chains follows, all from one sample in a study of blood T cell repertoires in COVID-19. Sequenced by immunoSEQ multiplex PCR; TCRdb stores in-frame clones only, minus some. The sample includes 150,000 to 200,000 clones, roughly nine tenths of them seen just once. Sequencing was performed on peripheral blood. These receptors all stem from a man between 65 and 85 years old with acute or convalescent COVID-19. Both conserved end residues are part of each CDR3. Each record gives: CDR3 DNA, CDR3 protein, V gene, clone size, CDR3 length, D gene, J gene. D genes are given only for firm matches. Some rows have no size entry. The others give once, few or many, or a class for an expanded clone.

cdr3_nt: TGCGCCAGCAGCACGGGTCACCCGGGGGACAGGGGCTACGAGCAGTACTTC
cdr3_aa: CASSTGHPGDRGYEQYF
v_call: TRBV5-1
clone_size: .
cdr3_length: 17
d_call: TRBD1
j_call: TRBJ2-7

cdr3_nt: TGTGCCAGCAGTTTGGACTTATACAATGAGCAGTTCTTC
cdr3_aa: CASSLDLYNEQFF
v_call: TRBV12-3/TRBV12-4
clone_size: .
cdr3_length: 13
d_call: .
j_call: TRBJ2-1

cdr3_nt: TGTGCCAGCAGTTCTCCCTCCTACGCAACCGGGACAGGGGAATACGAGCAGTACTTC
cdr3_aa: CASSSPSYATGTGEYEQYF
v_call: TRBV27
clone_size: few
cdr3_length: 19
d_call: TRBD1
j_call: TRBJ2-7

cdr3_nt: TGCGCCAGCAGCTTTCCAGGGGACGCGCTCGAGCAGTACTTC
cdr3_aa: CASSFPGDALEQYF
v_call: TRBV5-1
clone_size: .
cdr3_length: 14
d_call: .
j_call: TRBJ2-7

cdr3_nt: TGTGCCATCAGTGAGAGTCGGATTCAAGCGGGCACAGATACGCAGTATTTT
cdr3_aa: CAISESRIQAGTDTQYF
v_call: TRBV10-3
clone_size: .
cdr3_length: 17
d_call: .
j_call: TRBJ2-3

cdr3_nt: TGTGCCAGCAGTGAAGGGCGGCTAGCGGGGGCCCAAGAGACCCAGTACTTC
cdr3_aa: CASSEGRLAGAQETQYF
v_call: TRBV2
clone_size: .
cdr3_length: 17
d_call: TRBD2
j_call: TRBJ2-5

cdr3_nt: TGTGCCAGCAGCCACCGGGACAGGGATCAGCCCCAGCATTTT
cdr3_aa: CASSHRDRDQPQHF
v_call: TRBV6-2/TRBV6-3
clone_size: few
cdr3_length: 14
d_call: TRBD1
j_call: TRBJ1-5

cdr3_nt: TGTGCCAGCAGCCGAGGCCAGGATACGCAGTATTTT
cdr3_aa: CASSRGQDTQYF
v_call: TRBV5-4
clone_size: .
cdr3_length: 12
d_call: .
j_call: TRBJ2-3

cdr3_nt: TGTGCCAGCACGGGACTGCGGGGTAATGAAAAACTGTTTTTT
cdr3_aa: CASTGLRGNEKLFF
v_call: TRBV6-1
clone_size: .
cdr3_length: 14
d_call: .
j_call: TRBJ1-4

cdr3_nt: TGTGCCAGCAGTTACCAACTCGGGGGACGAACTGAAGCTTTCTTT
cdr3_aa: CASSYQLGGRTEAFF
v_call: TRBV6-5
clone_size: .
cdr3_length: 15
d_call: .
j_call: TRBJ1-1

cdr3_nt: TGTGCCAGCAGCACCTCCGGGACAGGCTCTAACTATGGCTACACCTTC
cdr3_aa: CASSTSGTGSNYGYTF
v_call: TRBV7-3
clone_size: .
cdr3_length: 16
d_call: TRBD1
j_call: TRBJ1-2

cdr3_nt: TGTGCCAGCAGTTTACAGGGGAGCAATTCACCCCTCCACTTT
cdr3_aa: CASSLQGSNSPLHF
v_call: TRBV9
clone_size: .
cdr3_length: 14
d_call: TRBD1
j_call: TRBJ1-6

cdr3_nt: TGTGCCAGCAGTTTATCTTTAGCGGGAGTGATGCATGAGCAGTTCTTC
cdr3_aa: CASSLSLAGVMHEQFF
v_call: TRBV27
clone_size: .
cdr3_length: 16
d_call: TRBD2
j_call: TRBJ2-1

cdr3_nt: TGTGCCAGCAGCGTATTCGGGGTTAGCGGGAGTTACAATGAGCAGTTCTTC
cdr3_aa: CASSVFGVSGSYNEQFF
v_call: TRBV9
clone_size: .
cdr3_length: 17
d_call: TRBD2
j_call: TRBJ2-1

cdr3_nt: TGTGCCTGGAGTGTACTAGCGGGGGTCGAGACCCAGTACTTC
cdr3_aa: CAWSVLAGVETQYF
v_call: TRBV30
clone_size: .
cdr3_length: 14
d_call: TRBD2
j_call: TRBJ2-5

cdr3_nt: TGTGCCAGCAGCTCACCAGGGTTAGGGATCACTGAAGCTTTCTTT
cdr3_aa: CASSSPGLGITEAFF
v_call: TRBV7-2
clone_size: .
cdr3_length: 15
d_call: .
j_call: TRBJ1-1

cdr3_nt: TGTGCCAGCTCTTATAATGAGGAGACCCAGTACTTC
cdr3_aa: CASSYNEETQYF
v_call: TRBV18
clone_size: .
cdr3_length: 12
d_call: .
j_call: TRBJ2-5

cdr3_nt: TGTGCCAGCAGTCATACAGGACTAGCGGACACAGATACGCAGTATTTT
cdr3_aa: CASSHTGLADTDTQYF
v_call: TRBV27
clone_size: few
cdr3_length: 16
d_call: TRBD2
j_call: TRBJ2-3

cdr3_nt: TGTGCCAGCAGGGAGACGGGTGGTGGGGCCAACGTCCTGACTTTC
cdr3_aa: CASRETGGGANVLTF
v_call: TRBV5-6
clone_size: .
cdr3_length: 15
d_call: .
j_call: TRBJ2-6

cdr3_nt: TGTGCCAGCAGCGGTCGCCCGGGACTACCTCTGTCGGGGACCCAGTACTTC
cdr3_aa: CASSGRPGLPLSGTQYF
v_call: TRBV9
clone_size: .
cdr3_length: 17
d_call: TRBD2
j_call: TRBJ2-5

cdr3_nt: TGTGCCATCGGACGGACAGGGGGTGGGGCAGATACGCAGTATTTT
cdr3_aa: CAIGRTGGGADTQYF
v_call: TRBV10-3
clone_size: .
cdr3_length: 15
d_call: TRBD1
j_call: TRBJ2-3

cdr3_nt: TGTGCCAGTAGTAGGACAGATGAGCAGTTCTTC
cdr3_aa: CASSRTDEQFF
v_call: TRBV19
clone_size: few
cdr3_length: 11
d_call: .
j_call: TRBJ2-1

cdr3_nt: TGTGCCACCCGGTTATACAATGAGCAGTTCTTC
cdr3_aa: CATRLYNEQFF
v_call: TRBV19
clone_size: .
cdr3_length: 11
d_call: .
j_call: TRBJ2-1

cdr3_nt: TGCGCCAGCAGCTGGGGAGGACAGGATGAAAAACTGTTTTTT
cdr3_aa: CASSWGGQDEKLFF
v_call: TRBV5-1
clone_size: .
cdr3_length: 14
d_call: TRBD1
j_call: TRBJ1-4

cdr3_nt: TGTGCCAGCAGTTCTCGACAGTCTGAAGCTTTCTTT
cdr3_aa: CASSSRQSEAFF
v_call: TRBV6-5
clone_size: .
cdr3_length: 12
d_call: .
j_call: TRBJ1-1

cdr3_nt: TGTGCCAGCAGCCGAGGGGTGGAGGGAGGAACTGAAGCTTTCTTT
cdr3_aa: CASSRGVEGGTEAFF
v_call: TRBV5-8
clone_size: .
cdr3_length: 15
d_call: .
j_call: TRBJ1-1

cdr3_nt: TGTGCCACCGGGGGGGGGAGGGCCGAGTACGAGCAGTACTTC
cdr3_aa: CATGGGRAEYEQYF
v_call: TRBV6-5
clone_size: .
cdr3_length: 14
d_call: TRBD2
j_call: TRBJ2-7

cdr3_nt: TGTGCCAGCAGCAAAGCTACTTTAGCCAAAAACATTCAGTACTTC
cdr3_aa: CASSKATLAKNIQYF
v_call: TRBV21-1
clone_size: .
cdr3_length: 15
d_call: .
j_call: TRBJ2-4

cdr3_nt: TGCGCCAGCAGCGAAGGACAGGTCCGGTCACCCCTCCACTTT
cdr3_aa: CASSEGQVRSPLHF
v_call: TRBV5-1
clone_size: .
cdr3_length: 14
d_call: TRBD1
j_call: TRBJ1-6

cdr3_nt: TGCGCCAGCAGCAGATTGACAGGGGAGAATGAAAAACTGTTTTTT
cdr3_aa: CASSRLTGENEKLFF
v_call: TRBV5-1
clone_size: once
cdr3_length: 15
d_call: TRBD1
j_call: TRBJ1-4

cdr3_nt: TGTGCCAGCAGCCCAGGGGGGCGAGATAGCAATCAGCCCCAGCATTTT
cdr3_aa: CASSPGGRDSNQPQHF
v_call: TRBV28
clone_size: .
cdr3_length: 16
d_call: TRBD1
j_call: TRBJ1-5

cdr3_nt: TGTGCCAGTGTAGGACCTGCCCGCGGGTACGAGCAGTACTTC
cdr3_aa: CASVGPARGYEQYF
v_call: TRBV27
clone_size: once
cdr3_length: 14
d_call: .
j_call: TRBJ2-7

cdr3_nt: TGTGCCAGCAGTTTAAATCCCACGGCTAATGAAAAACTGTTTTTT
cdr3_aa: CASSLNPTANEKLFF
v_call: TRBV27
clone_size: once
cdr3_length: 15
d_call: .
j_call: TRBJ1-4

cdr3_nt: TGCGCCAGCAGCCCGGGTCCGGGACAGGGCGACACCGGGGAGCTGTTTTTT
cdr3_aa: CASSPGPGQGDTGELFF
v_call: TRBV5-1
clone_size: .
cdr3_length: 17
d_call: TRBD1
j_call: TRBJ2-2

cdr3_nt: TGCGCCAGCAGCGGACTGGGTTTCATTAATGAAAAACTGTTTTTT
cdr3_aa: CASSGLGFINEKLFF
v_call: TRBV5-1
clone_size: .
cdr3_length: 15
d_call: .
j_call: TRBJ1-4

cdr3_nt: TGCGCCAGCAGTAGATACCGGGACAACCATGAAAAACTGTTTTTT
cdr3_aa: CASSRYRDNHEKLFF
v_call: TRBV5-1
clone_size: .
cdr3_length: 15
d_call: .
j_call: TRBJ1-4

cdr3_nt: TGTGCCAGCACCTTAGTGGGGGGGCCGACAGATACGCAGTATTTT
cdr3_aa: CASTLVGGPTDTQYF
v_call: TRBV28
clone_size: .
cdr3_length: 15
d_call: .
j_call: TRBJ2-3